This T cell receptor (beta chain) was obtained from a study of spatial heterogeneity in lung cancer. Study summary: Within tumor regions, the number of TCR transcripts tracked closely with a T cell module score obtained from matched bulk RNA-seq.

Study results and caveats: Within tumors, counts of expanded alpha and beta TCRs tracked tumor mutation counts.

This sample's time point: sample taken at primary tumor resection. Material for sequencing was whole RNA from tumor, nontumor lung or frozen PBMC, left unsorted. There are 12 residues in the CDR3. V lost 4 bases, J lost 8 bases, and 12 bases lay in between. CDR1 SGHNT and CDR2 YYREEE come from the germline V gene (reference sequence). By sample fraction, this clonotype is large (0.1 to 1%). Its antigen is unidentified. TCRdb fed the 5' RACE reads into MiXCR, producing one record per CDR3 protein. This table holds 550 to 700 distinct CDR3 sequences, roughly an eighth found once. The material sequenced was lung tumor tissue, taken at surgery. The chain combines TRBV5-4 with TRBJ1-2; D is unclear. This receptor was obtained from a male donor with early-stage non-small cell lung cancer. The CDR3, as DNA: TGTGCCAGCAGCATCGAAAGAAGAGGCTACACCTTC. Translation gives CASSIERRGYTF.